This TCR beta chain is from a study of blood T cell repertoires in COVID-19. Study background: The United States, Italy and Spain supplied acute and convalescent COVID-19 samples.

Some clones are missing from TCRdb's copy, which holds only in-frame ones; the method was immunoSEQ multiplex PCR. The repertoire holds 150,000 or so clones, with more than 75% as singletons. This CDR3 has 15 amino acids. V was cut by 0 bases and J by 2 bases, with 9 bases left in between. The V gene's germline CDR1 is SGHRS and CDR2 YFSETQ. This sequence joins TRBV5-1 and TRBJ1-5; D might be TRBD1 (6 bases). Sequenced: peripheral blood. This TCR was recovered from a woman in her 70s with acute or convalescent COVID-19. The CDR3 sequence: CASSLAPGGNQPQHF. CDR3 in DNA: TGCGCCAGCAGCTTGGCGCCAGGGGGCAATCAGCCCCAGCATTTT.